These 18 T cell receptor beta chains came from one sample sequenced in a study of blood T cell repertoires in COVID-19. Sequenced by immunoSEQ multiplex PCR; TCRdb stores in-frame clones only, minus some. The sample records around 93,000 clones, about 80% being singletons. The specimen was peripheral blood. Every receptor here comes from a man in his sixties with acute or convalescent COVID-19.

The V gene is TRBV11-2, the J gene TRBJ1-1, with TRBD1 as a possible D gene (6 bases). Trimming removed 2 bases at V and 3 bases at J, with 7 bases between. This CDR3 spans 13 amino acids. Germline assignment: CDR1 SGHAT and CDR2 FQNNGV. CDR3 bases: TGTGCCAGCAGCTTAAAGGGGGACACTGAAGCTTTCTTT. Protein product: CASSLKGDTEAFF.

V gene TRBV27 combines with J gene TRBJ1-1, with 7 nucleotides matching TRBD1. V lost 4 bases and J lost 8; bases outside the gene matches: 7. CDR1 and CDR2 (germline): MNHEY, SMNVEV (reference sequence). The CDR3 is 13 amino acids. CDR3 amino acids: CASSSAMDREAFF. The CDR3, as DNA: TGTGCCAGCAGTTCGGCTATGGACAGGGAAGCTTTCTTT.

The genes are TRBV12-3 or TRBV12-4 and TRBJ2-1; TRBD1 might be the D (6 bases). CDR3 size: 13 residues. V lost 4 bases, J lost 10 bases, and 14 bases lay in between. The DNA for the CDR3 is TGTGCCAGCAGTTCGTTCTCACAGGGAGAGCAGTTCTTC. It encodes CASSSFSQGEQFF.

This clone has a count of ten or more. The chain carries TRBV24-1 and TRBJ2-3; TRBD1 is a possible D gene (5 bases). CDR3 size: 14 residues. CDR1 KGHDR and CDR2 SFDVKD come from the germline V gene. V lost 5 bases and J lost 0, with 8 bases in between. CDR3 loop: CATSVSGSTDTQYF. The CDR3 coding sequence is TGTGCCACCAGTGTTTCAGGGAGCACAGATACGCAGTATTTT.

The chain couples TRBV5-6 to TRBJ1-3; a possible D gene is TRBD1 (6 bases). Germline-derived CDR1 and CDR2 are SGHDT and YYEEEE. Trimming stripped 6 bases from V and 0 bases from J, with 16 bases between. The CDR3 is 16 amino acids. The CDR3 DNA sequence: TGTGCCAGCACCCTCGTCACAGGGAGCTCTGGAAACACCATATATTTT. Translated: CASTLVTGSSGNTIYF.

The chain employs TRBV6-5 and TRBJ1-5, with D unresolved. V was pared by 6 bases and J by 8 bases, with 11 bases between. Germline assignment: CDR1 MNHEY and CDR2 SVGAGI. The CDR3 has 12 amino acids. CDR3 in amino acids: CASSPGGEPQHF. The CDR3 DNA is TGTGCCAGCAGCCCGGGTGGAGAGCCCCAGCATTTT.

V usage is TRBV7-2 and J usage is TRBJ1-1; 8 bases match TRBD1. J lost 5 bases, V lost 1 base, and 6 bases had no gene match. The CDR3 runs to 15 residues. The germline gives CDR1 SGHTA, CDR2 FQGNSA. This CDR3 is CASSLVQGAFTEAFF. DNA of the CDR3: TGTGCCAGCAGCTTAGTTCAGGGGGCGTTTACTGAAGCTTTCTTT.

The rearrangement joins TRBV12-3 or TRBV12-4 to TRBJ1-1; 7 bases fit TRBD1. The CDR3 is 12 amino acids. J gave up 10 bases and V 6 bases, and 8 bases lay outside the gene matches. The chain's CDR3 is CASSQPDRRAFF. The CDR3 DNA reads TGTGCCAGCAGCCAACCGGACAGGAGAGCTTTCTTT.

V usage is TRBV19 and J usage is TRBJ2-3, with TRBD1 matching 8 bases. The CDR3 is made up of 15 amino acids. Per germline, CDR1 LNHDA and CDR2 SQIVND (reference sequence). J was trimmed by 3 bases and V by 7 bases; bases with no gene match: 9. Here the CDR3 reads CASTTTGVDTDTQYF. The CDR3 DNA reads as TGTGCCAGTACCACGACAGGGGTCGATACAGATACGCAGTATTTT.

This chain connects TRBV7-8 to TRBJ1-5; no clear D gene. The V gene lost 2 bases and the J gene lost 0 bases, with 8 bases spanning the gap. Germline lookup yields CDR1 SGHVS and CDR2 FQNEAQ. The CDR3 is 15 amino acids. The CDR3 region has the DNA TGTGCCAGCAGCTTAATTACTACTAGCAATCAGCCCCAGCATTTT. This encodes CASSLITTSNQPQHF.

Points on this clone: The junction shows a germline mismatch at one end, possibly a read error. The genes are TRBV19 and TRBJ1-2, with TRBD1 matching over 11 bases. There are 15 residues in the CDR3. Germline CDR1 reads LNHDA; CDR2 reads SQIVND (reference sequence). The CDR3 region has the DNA TGTGCCAGTAGTATTCGGTGGGGACAGGGGGATACCGGAGCCTTC. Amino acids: CASSIRWGQGDTGAF.

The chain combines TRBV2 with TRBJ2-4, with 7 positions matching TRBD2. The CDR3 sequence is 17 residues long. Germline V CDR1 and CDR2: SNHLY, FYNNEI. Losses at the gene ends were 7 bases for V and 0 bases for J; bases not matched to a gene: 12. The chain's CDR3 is CASKMGGSPLAKNIQYF. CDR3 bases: TGTGCCAGCAAGATGGGCGGGAGCCCCCTAGCCAAAAACATTCAGTACTTC.

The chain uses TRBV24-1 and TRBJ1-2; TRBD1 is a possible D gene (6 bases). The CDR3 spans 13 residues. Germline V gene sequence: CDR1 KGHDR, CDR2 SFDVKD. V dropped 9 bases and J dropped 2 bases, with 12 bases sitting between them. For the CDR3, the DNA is TGTGCCACCCCCCTCGGACAGAACTATGGCTACACCTTC. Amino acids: CATPLGQNYGYTF.

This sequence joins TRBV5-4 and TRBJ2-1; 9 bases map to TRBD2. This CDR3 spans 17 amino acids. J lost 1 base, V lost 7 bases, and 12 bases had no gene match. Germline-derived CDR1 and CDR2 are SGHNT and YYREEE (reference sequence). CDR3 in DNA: TGTGCCAGCCATCGGGGCGGGAGGGCCGTGTCCTACAATGAGCAGTTCTTC. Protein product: CASHRGGRAVSYNEQFF.

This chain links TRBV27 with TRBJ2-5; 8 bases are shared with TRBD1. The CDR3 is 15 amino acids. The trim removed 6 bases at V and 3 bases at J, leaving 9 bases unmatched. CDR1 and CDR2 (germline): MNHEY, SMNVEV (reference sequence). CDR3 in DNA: TGTGCCAGCAGCCCAACAGGGGGATCGGAAGAGACCCAGTACTTC. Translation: CASSPTGGSEETQYF.

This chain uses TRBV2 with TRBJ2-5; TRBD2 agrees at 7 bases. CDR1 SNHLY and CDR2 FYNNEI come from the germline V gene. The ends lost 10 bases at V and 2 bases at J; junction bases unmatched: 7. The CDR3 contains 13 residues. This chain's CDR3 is CATKREVQETQYF. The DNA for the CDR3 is TGTGCCACCAAACGGGAGGTTCAAGAGACCCAGTACTTC. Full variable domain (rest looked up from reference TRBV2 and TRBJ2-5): EPEVTQTPSHQVTQMGQEVILRCVPISNHLYFYWYRQILGQKVEFLVSFYNNEISEKSEIFDDQFSVERPDGSNFTLKIRSTKLEDSAMYFCATKREVQETQYFGPGTRLLVL.

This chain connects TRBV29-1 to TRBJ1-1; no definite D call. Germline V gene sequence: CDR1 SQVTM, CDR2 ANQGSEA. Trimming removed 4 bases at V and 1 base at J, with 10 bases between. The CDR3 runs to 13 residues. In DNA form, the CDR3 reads TGCAGCGTTGCACCACTATCGAACACTGAAGCTTTCTTT. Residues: CSVAPLSNTEAFF.

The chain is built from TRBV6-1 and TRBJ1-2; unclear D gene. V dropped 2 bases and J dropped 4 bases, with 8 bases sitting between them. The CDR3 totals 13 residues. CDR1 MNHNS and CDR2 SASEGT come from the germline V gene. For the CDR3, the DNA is TGTGCCAGCAGTGAAAACAGCATCTATGGCTACACCTTC. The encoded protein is CASSENSIYGYTF.